This TCR beta chain derives from a study of blood T cell repertoires in COVID-19. Only a few counts were recorded for this clone. Data came from immunoSEQ multiplex PCR; TCRdb stores just in-frame clones and leaves some out. Here the sample spans 250,000 to 350,000 clones, about 87% being singletons. The CDR3 runs 15 residues. The germline gives CDR1 LGHDT, CDR2 YNNKEL (reference sequence). Trimming removed 2 bases at V and 1 base at J, with 11 bases between. Input material: peripheral blood. The receptor was derived from a woman aged 50 to 60 who had recovered from COVID-19. J is TRBJ1-1 and V is TRBV3-1 (or the pseudogene TRBV3-2); D remains unclear. The CDR3 spells CASSQRSRENTEAFF. CDR3 coding DNA: TGTGCCAGCAGCCAACGGTCCCGGGAGAACACTGAAGCTTTCTTT.